These 16 T cell receptor beta chains originate from one sample sequenced in a study of read filtering for tumor transcriptome and immune sequencing (dated by TCRdb to the early 2020s). TCRdb names Illumina HiSeq 4000 as the instrument used. Starting from 400 to 450 ng RNA, TCR libraries were constructed with the Immunoverse kit using molecular barcoded adaptors that cover the alpha/delta and beta/gamma chains. TCRdb reanalyzed the raw reads on its own, using fastp at Q25 for trimming and MiXCR for clone calling, and kept in-frame beta chains. Each CDR3 protein appears once, grouped with its most common genes and DNA. Counted in this sample were about 57,000 distinct CDR3 sequences; approximately 14% of them appeared once. In total, the top ten clones hold around 45% of the sample. The sequenced material came from a population of CD138-negative cells sorted from bone marrow. What this sample's cell subset or site label stands for: bone marrow mononuclear cells depleted of CD138+ plasma/myeloma cells by negative magnetic selection. The receptor set was obtained from a donor at least 40 years old with multiple myeloma.

This clonotype was seen repeatedly, ten times or more. The rearrangement links TRBV20-1 to TRBJ1-2; D remains unclear. Germline V CDR1 and CDR2: DFQATT, SNEGSKA (reference sequence). This CDR3 has 14 amino acids. The V gene lost 0 bases and the J gene lost 6 bases, with 14 bases spanning the gap. CDR3 residues: CSARDIQVADGYTF. CDR3 DNA sequence: TGCAGTGCTAGAGATATTCAGGTAGCTGATGGCTACACCTTC.

Note on this clonotype: A single base separates this from a much larger clone, so it may be a read error. This sequence joins TRBV20-1 and TRBJ2-2, with TRBD2 identical over 11 bases. CDR1 DFQATT and CDR2 SNEGSKA come from the germline V gene (reference sequence). Losses at the gene ends were 5 bases for V and 5 bases for J; bases not matched to a gene: 4. This CDR3 region has 14 residues. The CDR3 region is CSASRLAGTGELFF. The CDR3 DNA reads TGCAGTGCTTCAAGACTAGCGGGAACCGGGGAGCTGTTTTTT.

In its sample, this clonotype was seen many times. This chain joins TRBV6-6 and TRBJ2-2; TRBD2 matches at 11 bases. Trimming at V came to 11 bases and at J to 3 bases, leaving 11 bases not matched to a gene. Germline CDR1 is MNHNY and CDR2 is SVGAGI (reference sequence). This CDR3 is built from 16 residues. This CDR3 is CAAAGGLAAYTGELFF. The CDR3 nucleotides are TGTGCCGCCGCCGGGGGACTAGCGGCGTACACCGGGGAGCTGTTTTTT.

This clonotype was seen ten or more times. The rearrangement links TRBV6-2 or TRBV6-3 to TRBJ2-3; D gene unclear. The germline V gene encodes CDR1 MNHEY and CDR2 SVGEGT. The CDR3 length is 13 residues. Trimming took 6 bases from V and 0 from J, leaving 7 bases between them. CDR3 DNA sequence: TGTGCCAGCAGGCTGGGAAGCACAGATACGCAGTATTTT. Its protein is CASRLGSTDTQYF.

This clonotype appeared a few times. Just one base apart from a much larger clone, this may be a read error. The conserved final phenylalanine or tryptophan is absent from the CDR3, which likely points to a read error. This chain connects TRBV29-1 to TRBJ1-5, with D possibly TRBD1 on 5 matching bases. This CDR3 has 14 amino acids. V shed 6 bases and J shed 7 bases, with 19 bases lying between them. CDR1 is SQVTM and CDR2 is ANQGSEA in the germline V gene. The CDR3 bases are TGCAGCGTGCGAACCACAGGTTTGGCCCAGCCCCAGCATTCT. It translates to CSVRTTGLAQPQHS.

This clonotype was observed many times. The chain is built from TRBV20-1 and TRBJ2-7; TRBD2 matches 14 bases. Losses at the gene ends were 5 bases for V and 3 bases for J; bases not matched to a gene: 9. Germline loops: CDR1 DFQATT, CDR2 SNEGSKA (reference sequence). The CDR3 runs to 16 residues. CDR3 sequence reads: CSADGTSGSSIYEQYF. CDR3 coding DNA: TGCAGTGCTGACGGGACTAGCGGGAGTAGTATCTACGAGCAGTACTTC.

This clonotype was found many times. J is TRBJ1-6 and V is TRBV29-1; weak D call: TRBD1 (6 bases). The length of the CDR3 is 14 residues. Germline V CDR1 and CDR2: SQVTM, ANQGSEA. V was shortened by 6 bases and J by 4 bases, with 13 bases between the two germline ends. CDR3 in DNA: TGCAGCGTAATGGACAGTCGATATAATTCACCCCTCCACTTT. It encodes CSVMDSRYNSPLHF.

At least ten counts were recorded for this clonotype. The rearrangement links TRBV2 to TRBJ2-1; the D gene is possibly TRBD1 (6 bases). Per the germline V gene, CDR1 is SNHLY and CDR2 is FYNNEI. Trimming took off 6 bases at V and 0 bases at J, with 9 bases between the two ends. The CDR3 runs 14 residues. The CDR3 bases are TGTGCCAGCAGGAGGGACACCTCCTACAATGAGCAGTTCTTC. Translated, it gives CASRRDTSYNEQFF.

The rearrangement uses TRBV11-2 and TRBJ2-5; maybe TRBD1 (6 bases). This CDR3 contains 17 residues. Germline V gene lookup returns CDR1 SGHAT and CDR2 FQNNGV. Deletions cut 6 bases from V and 0 bases from J, with 20 bases between. The CDR3 reads CASSHGQPYMYQETQYF. The CDR3 nucleotides read TGTGCCAGCAGTCATGGACAGCCATATATGTACCAAGAGACCCAGTACTTC.

This clonotype has ten or more counts. The genes are TRBV9 and TRBJ2-3, with 9 bases lining up with TRBD2. This CDR3 spans 16 amino acids. Germline V gene data show CDR1 as SGDLS and CDR2 as YYNGEE. The ends lost 0 bases at V and 5 bases at J; junction bases unmatched: 7. CDR3 in DNA: TGTGCCAGCAGCGTAGGAGCGGGAGGAATCGGAGATACGCAGTATTTT. Translation gives CASSVGAGGIGDTQYF. Full variable domain (rest looked up from reference TRBV9 and TRBJ2-3): DSGVTQTPKHLITATGQRVTLRCSPRSGDLSVYWYQQSLDQGLQFLIQYYNGEERAKGNILERFSAQQFPDLHSELNLSSLELGDSALYFCASSVGAGGIGDTQYFGPGTRLTVL.

In this sample, this clonotype turned up many times. CDR3 protein: CASGLRESAGELFF. The CDR3 nucleotides read TGTGCTAGTGGTTTGCGGGAGTCAGCCGGGGAGCTGTTTTTT. The chain is built from TRBV12-5 and TRBJ2-2, with a tentative D call TRBD2 (6 bases). This CDR3 contains 14 residues. Trimming pared 2 bases from V and 6 bases from J, leaving 10 bases between. Germline lookup yields CDR1 LGHNT and CDR2 FRNRAP. Full variable domain (rest looked up from reference TRBV12-5 and TRBJ2-2): DARVTQTPRHKVTEMGQEVTMRCQPILGHNTVFWYRQTMMQGLELLAYFRNRAPLDDSGMPKDRFSAEMPDATLATLKIQPSEPRDSAVYFCASGLRESAGELFFGEGSRLTVL.

In this sample, this clonotype turned up many times. This rearrangement joins TRBV28 to TRBJ1-1; TRBD1 matches 8 bases. Looked up from germline, CDR1 is MDHEN and CDR2 is SYDVKM. The CDR3 extends over 16 amino acids. The junction had 6 bases not matched to a gene; V was cut back by 3 bases and J by 0 bases. Here the CDR3 reads CASSLGDRTLNTEAFF. Here the CDR3 DNA reads TGTGCCAGCAGTTTGGGGGACAGGACTCTGAACACTGAAGCTTTCTTT.

This clonotype was seen just once. A much bigger clone sits one base away, suggesting this may be a read error. V usage is TRBV20-1 and J usage is TRBJ1-4, with D maybe TRBD1 (6 bases). The CDR3 totals 12 residues. From germline, CDR1 is DFQATT and CDR2 SNEGSKA (reference sequence). Trimming removed 6 bases at V and 6 bases at J, with 11 bases between. The CDR3 region is CSAEDRDEKLFF. CDR3 in DNA: TGCAGTGCGGAGGACAGAGATGAAAAACTGTTTTTT.

This clonotype was recorded many times. This rearrangement joins TRBV7-9 to TRBJ1-1, with D possibly being TRBD1 (5 bases). V dropped 5 bases and J dropped 3 bases, with 13 bases sitting between them. Germline CDR1 SEHNR, CDR2 FQNEAQ (reference sequence). This CDR3 has 14 residues. The CDR3 nucleotides are TGTGCCAGCAGCCTTCGGGACGCGGACACTGAAGCTTTCTTT. Residues: CASSLRDADTEAFF. Based on the CDR3 plus reference TRBV7-9 and TRBJ1-1, the full variable domain is DTGVSQNPRHKITKRGQNVTFRCDPISEHNRLYWYRQTLGQGPEFLTYFQNEAQLEKSRLLSDRFSAERPKGSFSTLEIQRTEQGDSAMYLCASSLRDADTEAFFGQGTRLTVV.

This clonotype was counted at least ten times. The V and J genes are TRBV7-2 and TRBJ2-1; possibly TRBD2 for D (6 bases). This CDR3 has 14 residues. Germline V gene lookup returns CDR1 SGHTA and CDR2 FQGNSA. Trimming cost V 5 bases and J 6 bases, with 14 bases left between them. In DNA form, the CDR3 reads TGTGCCAGCAGCCCCGGGACTTCTGCCAATGAGCAGTTCTTC. This sequence encodes CASSPGTSANEQFF.

This clonotype was seen many times. The chain carries TRBV7-6 and TRBJ1-5; 7 bases are shared with TRBD1. This CDR3 is 17 amino acids long. The ends lost 1 base at V and 6 bases at J; junction bases unmatched: 12. Per the germline V gene, CDR1 is SGHVS and CDR2 is FNYEAQ. The DNA of the CDR3 is TGTGCCAGCAGCTTAGGGGGAAACAACAGGGGCGGTCAGCCCCAGCATTTT. Translation: CASSLGGNNRGGQPQHF.